Listed below are T cell receptor beta chains from one sample, sequenced in a study of tumor-infiltrating lymphocytes in localized non-small cell lung cancer. Assay used: immunoSEQ multiplex PCR; TCRdb lists only in-frame clones, some missing. This table has around 16,000 clones, about 70% appearing once. The material sequenced was lung tumor tissue. The receptor set was obtained from a human donor with non-small cell lung cancer. The CDR3 runs from the conserved cysteine through the conserved F or W. D genes are given only for firm matches. Rows give clone size only sometimes, using once, few, many, or a class for an expanded clone.

TRBJ1-5,-,TRBV28,-,TGTGCCAGCAGATCAGCCTTAAGCGGTCAGCCCCAGCATTTT,CASRSALSGQPQHF
TRBJ1-2,-,TRBV4-2,TRBD1,TGTGCCAGCAGCCAAGATCCCATTAAGACAGGGGCCTTCTATGGCTACACCTTC,CASSQDPIKTGAFYGYTF
TRBJ2-2,-,TRBV5-1,TRBD1,TGCGCCAGCAGCGCTGGGACAGGGGGGATCGAACGATGGACCGGGGAGCTGTTTTTT,CASSAGTGGIERWTGELFF
TRBJ2-7,-,TRBV28,TRBD1,TGTGCCAGTGCTGATACAGGGGGAAAGCAGTACTTC,CASADTGGKQYF
TRBJ1-2,-,TRBV18,-,TGTGCCAGCTCACCCTCGGTGGGCTCGAACAGAATCTATGGCTACACCTTC,CASSPSVGSNRIYGYTF
TRBJ1-1,-,TRBV18,TRBD1,TGTGCCAGCTCACCACGACAGGGAAGTATGAACACTGAAGCTTTCTTT,CASSPRQGSMNTEAFF
TRBJ1-2,-,TRBV7-2,-,TGTGCCAGCAGCCCGGGGTTGGGGCCCAACTATGGCTACACCTTC,CASSPGLGPNYGYTF
TRBJ1-1,-,TRBV14,TRBD1,TGTGCCAGCAGCGTAGGGGGGGGACAGGGGCTTATGAACACTGAAGCTTTCTTT,CASSVGGGQGLMNTEAFF
TRBJ2-5,-,TRBV7-8,-,TGTGCCAGCAGTACGACAGCTTCAATGTTCCAAGAGACCCAGTACTTC,CASSTTASMFQETQYF
TRBJ1-2,-,TRBV15,-,TGTGCCACCAGCAGAGATGGGAGGGACTATGGCTACACCTTC,CATSRDGRDYGYTF
TRBJ2-5,-,TRBV15,-,TGTGCCACCAGCAGCGACTTGGAGACCCAGTACTTC,CATSSDLETQYF
TRBJ2-3,-,TRBV7-2,-,TGTGCCAGCAGCCAACTGGTGGGCGATACGCAGTATTTT,CASSQLVGDTQYF
TRBJ2-1,-,TRBV7-7,TRBD1,TGTGCCAGCAGCCTTATGACAGGGGCGGGTGAGCAGTTCTTC,CASSLMTGAGEQFF
TRBJ2-7,once,TRBV6-6,TRBD2,TGTGCCAGCAGTCTTAGCGGGACGCGCTACGAGCAGTACTTC,CASSLSGTRYEQYF
TRBJ1-4,-,TRBV30,-,TGTGCCTGGAGCTTCGGTAGGCGGGATCGTAATGAAAAACTGTTTTTT,CAWSFGRRDRNEKLFF
TRBJ2-1,-,TRBV5-1,TRBD2,TGCGCCAGCAGCGAAAACCTAGCGGGAGGGTACAATGAGCAGTTCTTC,CASSENLAGGYNEQFF
TRBJ2-5,-,TRBV30,-,TGTGCCTGGAGTTGGTATTTGGAGACCCAGTACTTC,CAWSWYLETQYF
TRBJ1-2,-,TRBV5-8,-,TGTGCCAGCAGCTTGGGGGGGCCTGGCTACACCTTC,CASSLGGPGYTF
TRBJ2-6,-,TRBV5-5,-,TGCGCCAGCAGCCAAGATGGGAACCGTTTCAACGTCCTGACTTTC,CASSQDGNRFNVLTF
TRBJ2-2,-,TRBV27,-,TGTGCCAGCACCAAAGACGCGAACACCGGGGAGCTGTTTTTT,CASTKDANTGELFF
TRBJ1-1,-,TRBV11-2,-,TGTGCCAGCAGCTTAGTACGGGGCACTGAAGCTTTCTTT,CASSLVRGTEAFF
TRBJ1-1,-,TRBV5-5,-,TGTGCCAGCAGCCAGGGGACATGGGACACTGAAGCTTTCTTT,CASSQGTWDTEAFF
TRBJ2-7,-,TRBV11-2,TRBD2,TGTGCCAGCAGCTTAGGGACTAGCGACCTCTACGAGCAGTACTTC,CASSLGTSDLYEQYF
TRBJ2-7,-,TRBV19,-,TGTGCCAGTACCTTCGGACATGGGAAAGGGTACGAGCAGTACTTC,CASTFGHGKGYEQYF
TRBJ1-6,once,TRBV29-1,-,TGCAGCGTTCGGGAGGGTAGAAATTCACCCCTCCACTTT,CSVREGRNSPLHF
TRBJ2-2,-,TRBV7-3,TRBD2,TGTGCCAGCAGCCCCGGACGGGGGGGCCCGTCCGGGGAGCTGTTTTTT,CASSPGRGGPSGELFF
TRBJ2-7,few,TRBV28,-,TGTGCCAGCATTAGGGTTGTGGGCTCCTACGAGCAGTACTTC,CASIRVVGSYEQYF
TRBJ2-7,-,TRBV10-1,-,TGCGCCTTGGAGGGGAACAGGGGATCCTACGAGCAGTACTTC,CALEGNRGSYEQYF
TRBJ2-7,few,TRBV27,-,TGTGCCAGCAGTCCCGCGGGGCCTAACTACGAGCAGTACTTC,CASSPAGPNYEQYF
TRBJ1-1,-,TRBV7-8,-,TGTGCCAGCAGCCTAGAGGGTAACACTGAAGCTTTCTTT,CASSLEGNTEAFF
TRBJ2-3,-,TRBV7-2,TRBD2,TGTGCCAGCAGCACCCTTGGGACTAGCGGGGTCGCGGGCACAGATACGCAGTATTTT,CASSTLGTSGVAGTDTQYF
TRBJ1-1,-,TRBV10-2,-,TGCGCCAGCAGTGTTCCGGGGGTAGCTTTCTTT,CASSVPGVAFF
TRBJ1-2,once,TRBV7-9,-,TGTGCCAGCAGTCTTAATGTCAGGGAAAAATTGGTTTACACCTTC,CASSLNVREKLVYTF
TRBJ1-3,-,TRBV5-1,-,TGCGCCAGCAGCCCAAGGACAGACGGGAGGTTCATATATTTT,CASSPRTDGRFIYF
TRBJ1-1,-,TRBV10-2,TRBD1,TGCGCCAGCAGTGGGGACAGGGTGAACACTGAAGCTTTCTTT,CASSGDRVNTEAFF
TRBJ2-2,once,TRBV29-1,TRBD1,TGCAGCGCAGGGGGCAGGGGAGGAGCGGGCACCGGGGAGCTGTTTTTT,CSAGGRGGAGTGELFF
TRBJ1-1,-,TRBV19,TRBD1,TGTGCCAGTAGGGAAAACAGGGGGACAAGAAACACTGAAGCTTTCTTT,CASRENRGTRNTEAFF
TRBJ2-2,few,TRBV5-6,TRBD2,TGTGCCAGCAGCGCGACGGGGGGTATCGGGGAGCTGTTTTTT,CASSATGGIGELFF
TRBJ2-3,few,TRBV7-2,-,TGTGCCAGCAGCTTAGGAGCCTCAACAGATACGCAGTATTTT,CASSLGASTDTQYF
TRBJ1-2,-,TRBV5-1,TRBD1,TGCGCCAGCAGCATGGGACAGGGTCGTTCTGATGGCTACACCTTC,CASSMGQGRSDGYTF
TRBJ2-2,-,TRBV4-3,-,TGCGCCAGCAGCCAGAGGGGCCTAAACACCGGGGAGCTGTTTTTT,CASSQRGLNTGELFF
TRBJ2-7,once,TRBV4-1,TRBD2,TGCGCCAGCAGCCAAGAAGTTAGCGGGAGCCCCTACGAGCAGTACTTC,CASSQEVSGSPYEQYF
TRBJ1-2,-,TRBV7-3,TRBD1,TGTGCCAGCAGCGTTACAGGGGGAGCTAACTATGGCTACACCTTC,CASSVTGGANYGYTF
TRBJ2-5,-,TRBV28,TRBD2,TGTGCCAGCAGTGGACAGCGGGAGGGCGGTGAGACCCAGTACTTC,CASSGQREGGETQYF
TRBJ1-4,-,TRBV5-8,-,TGTGCCAGCAGCTGGGGATCAATGTCAACTAATGAAAAACTGTTTTTT,CASSWGSMSTNEKLFF
TRBJ1-2,-,TRBV6-1,-,TGTGCCAGCAGTGTGGCAGGGAACACTTATGGCTACACCTTC,CASSVAGNTYGYTF
TRBJ2-5,few,TRBV6-5,-,TGTGCCAGCAGGGTTCGGGAGACCCAGTACTTC,CASRVRETQYF